This T cell receptor (beta chain) was sequenced for a study of OX40 agonist ivuxolimab in advanced cancers. This table comes from immunoSEQ multiplex PCR, and its TCRdb copy is limited to in-frame clones, with some not included. In the table there are fewer than 110,000 clones, 85% to 95% of which are singletons. With V trimmed by 7 bases and J by 0 bases, 6 bases remained unmatched. The germline CDR1 and CDR2 sequences are MDHEN and SYDVKM. The CDR3 covers 14 residues. The receptor was derived from an adult with an advanced solid tumor such as melanoma, head and neck, liver or kidney cancer. The J gene is TRBJ2-7, the V gene TRBV28; 7 bases map to TRBD1. Sample: CD4+ or CD8+ T cells sorted from blood, taken in a trial of the OX40 agonist ivuxolimab. The CDR3 here is CASITGTVSYEQYF. The CDR3 region has the DNA TGTGCCAGCATCACCGGGACAGTCTCCTACGAGCAGTACTTC.